This T cell receptor beta chain was identified in a study of T-cell memory formation after mild COVID-19. TCRdb re-analysed the 5' RACE reads in MiXCR, keeping a single row per CDR3 protein. This table has over 120,000 distinct CDR3 sequences, 6% to 6.5% appearing once. CDR1 SGHNT and CDR2 YYREEE come from the germline V gene (reference sequence). The CDR3 loop spans 16 amino acids. With 3 bases clipped from V and 5 bases from J, the junction kept 6 bases outside the gene matches. The V gene is TRBV5-4, the J gene TRBJ2-1; 12 bases line up with TRBD2. The specimen sequenced was PBMCs or a T cell subset sorted from them (not recorded which). The TCR sequence derives from an adult woman who had mild COVID-19 (a few samples of this study predate the infection). Cell type and time point are not known. CDR3 nucleotide sequence: TGTGCCAGCAGCTCGTATACTAGCGGGGGGAACAATGAGCAGTTCTTC. Amino acids: CASSSYTSGGNNEQFF.